Below, 29 T cell receptor beta chains from the same sample are listed, as sequenced in a study of shared clonotypes between healthy human individuals. TCRdb's copy holds only in-frame clones and misses some; the assay was immunoSEQ multiplex PCR. The data show about 340,000 clones, about 73% seen once. Sequencing was performed on memory CD4+ T cells sorted from blood. Subset indicated: CD45RA-negative fraction. All receptors derive from a man under 40 in good health.

V is TRBV19 and J is TRBJ1-1, with 8 bases aligning to TRBD1. There are 13 residues in the CDR3. The V gene's germline CDR1 is LNHDA and CDR2 SQIVND (reference sequence). Trimming took 9 bases from V and 4 from J; bases not matched to a gene: 7. The CDR3: CASRGPGTTEAFF. The CDR3, as DNA: TGTGCCAGCAGGGGGCCCGGGACCACTGAAGCTTTCTTT. The entire variable domain, with the rest obtained from reference TRBV19 and TRBJ1-1, is as follows: DGGITQSPKYLFRKEGQNVTLSCEQNLNHDAMYWYRQDPGQGLRLIYYSQIVNDFQKGDIAEGYSVSREKKESFPLTVTSAQKNPTAFYLCASRGPGTTEAFFGQGTRLTVV.

This clone was found a few times. The chain employs TRBV7-7 and TRBJ2-5; D gene uncertain. Trimming left V 5 bases short and J 5 bases short, with 6 bases between. The CDR3 loop spans 11 amino acids. CDR1 SSHAT and CDR2 FNYEAQ come from the germline V gene (reference sequence). Here the CDR3 DNA reads TGTGCCAGCAGCAACGGGGAGACCCAGTACTTC. Its translation is CASSNGETQYF.

The chain joins TRBV19 to TRBJ2-7; 7 nucleotides line up with TRBD1. This CDR3 has 14 amino acids. V was clipped by 5 bases and J by 5 bases; unmatched bases: 9. Germline loops: CDR1 LNHDA, CDR2 SQIVND (reference sequence). Here the CDR3 reads CASSSTGVGNEQYF. The CDR3 region has the DNA TGTGCCAGTAGTTCTACAGGGGTTGGAAACGAGCAGTACTTC. The full variable domain, with the rest looked up from reference TRBV19 and TRBJ2-7, is DGGITQSPKYLFRKEGQNVTLSCEQNLNHDAMYWYRQDPGQGLRLIYYSQIVNDFQKGDIAEGYSVSREKKESFPLTVTSAQKNPTAFYLCASSSTGVGNEQYFGPGTRLTVT.

The chain joins TRBV5-1 to TRBJ2-7, with D tentatively TRBD2 (6 bases). Trimming pared 5 bases from V and 1 base from J, leaving 13 bases between. The CDR3 has 14 residues. Germline V gives CDR1 SGHRS, CDR2 YFSETQ. CDR3 nucleotides: TGCGCCAGCAGTCTGTCACTAGCTTCCTACGAGCAGTACTTC. It specifies CASSLSLASYEQYF. Combining the CDR3 with reference TRBV5-1 and TRBJ2-7 gives the whole variable domain KAGVTQTPRYLIKTRGQQVTLSCSPISGHRSVSWYQQTPGQGLQFLFEYFSETQRNKGNFPGRFSGRQFSNSRSEMNVSTLELGDSALYLCASSLSLASYEQYFGPGTRLTVT.

The chain recombines TRBV7-2 with TRBJ2-7, with 7 bases aligning to TRBD2. The V and J ends lost 5 bases and 2 bases, in that order; junction bases with no gene match: 9. Looked up from germline, CDR1 is SGHTA and CDR2 is FQGNSA. The CDR3 covers 15 residues. In DNA, the CDR3 is TGTGCCAGCAGCCCATCACGAGGGAGGGCCTACGAGCAGTACTTC. This translates into CASSPSRGRAYEQYF.

This clone was counted many times. The same CDR3 can be traced to other DNA sequences in this sample. This rearrangement joins TRBV5-4 to TRBJ2-3, with TRBD2 identical over 8 bases. Per germline, CDR1 SGHNT and CDR2 YYREEE (reference sequence). V was pared by 0 bases and J by 6 bases, with 12 bases of the junction left unmatched. The CDR3 has 17 residues. The CDR3 reads CASSLVGGAGGGDTQYF. The CDR3 DNA is TGTGCCAGCAGCTTGGTGGGGGGTGCGGGAGGAGGGGATACGCAGTATTTT.

The V and J genes are TRBV7-8 and TRBJ2-1; 10 positions match TRBD2. From germline, CDR1 is SGHVS and CDR2 FQNEAQ. The CDR3 is 16 residues long. With 5 bases clipped from V and 5 bases from J, the junction kept 9 bases outside the gene matches. The CDR3 DNA follows: TGTGCCAGCAGCACATATATTAGCGGGAGGAACAATGAGCAGTTCTTC. It specifies CASSTYISGRNNEQFF.

The V call is TRBV5-1, the J call TRBJ1-2, with 12 positions matching TRBD1. Germline V CDR1 and CDR2: SGHRS, YFSETQ. The CDR3 sequence is 16 residues long. The ends lost 4 bases at V and 5 bases at J; junction bases unmatched: 9. Written as DNA, the CDR3 is TGCGCCAGCAGCCGTTCCGGGACAGGGGGCGAGTATGGCTACACCTTC. It translates to CASSRSGTGGEYGYTF.

The table lists this clone with many counts. The rearrangement links TRBV29-1 to TRBJ1-1; D gene unclear. This CDR3 region has 11 residues. V was pared by 4 bases and J by 3 bases, with 6 bases between. CDR1 SQVTM and CDR2 ANQGSEA come from the germline V gene. The chain's CDR3 is CSVGSDTEAFF. The DNA of the CDR3 is TGCAGCGTTGGTAGCGACACTGAAGCTTTCTTT.

This chain connects TRBV5-1 to TRBJ1-5; weak D call: TRBD1 (6 bases). The CDR3 is 15 amino acids. Trimming removed 4 bases from V and 1 base from J, with 12 bases in between. Germline CDR1 reads SGHRS; CDR2 reads YFSETQ. The CDR3 is CASSAGGQSNQPQHF. As DNA, the CDR3 is TGCGCCAGCAGCGCTGGGGGGCAGAGCAATCAGCCCCAGCATTTT.

CDR3 protein: CASSTRTGGREQYF. In DNA, the CDR3 is TGTGCCAGCAGTACCCGCACAGGGGGTCGGGAGCAGTACTTC. The chain is built from TRBV28 and TRBJ2-7, with 8 nucleotides matching TRBD1. The CDR3 extends over 14 amino acids. Germline CDR1 reads MDHEN; CDR2 reads SYDVKM. Losses at the gene ends were 5 bases for V and 7 bases for J; bases not matched to a gene: 10.

This rearrangement joins TRBV2 to TRBJ2-3, with D perhaps matching TRBD1 (5 bases). CDR3 size: 13 residues. Trimming pared 4 bases from V and 7 bases from J, leaving 12 bases between. Germline assignment: CDR1 SNHLY and CDR2 FYNNEI. The CDR3 DNA reads TGTGCCAGCAGTGGGCAGGGAAGGAATACGCAGTATTTT. It yields the protein CASSGQGRNTQYF.

The chain links TRBV27 to TRBJ2-2, with 11 bases identical to TRBD1. The CDR3 contains 19 residues. The junction had 15 bases not matched to a gene; V was cut back by 5 bases and J by 4 bases. Germline V gives CDR1 MNHEY, CDR2 SMNVEV (reference sequence). CDR3 sequence: CASSPDWTGGFRVTGELFF. DNA for the CDR3: TGTGCCAGCAGTCCGGACTGGACAGGGGGCTTCCGTGTCACCGGGGAGCTGTTTTTT.

This chain links TRBV6-5 with TRBJ2-7, with a tentative D call TRBD1 (6 bases). The V gene's germline CDR1 is MNHEY and CDR2 SVGAGI. The ends were cut back, 6 bases at V and 3 bases at J, with 18 bases in the middle. This CDR3 comprises 15 residues. This chain's CDR3 is CASSPLRDKSYEQYF. In DNA, the CDR3 is TGTGCCAGCAGCCCCCTCCGGGACAAGAGCTACGAGCAGTACTTC.

As to this clone: One junction end disagrees with the germline gene, perhaps due to a read error. The chain joins TRBV29-1 to TRBJ1-2, with unresolved D. The CDR3 consists of 13 residues. Looked up from germline, CDR1 is SQVTM and CDR2 is ANQGSEA. CDR3 sequence reads: CSVVFPGSNDSYF. CDR3 in DNA: TGCAGCGTTGTTTTTCCGGGCAGCAATGATTCTTACTTC.

This chain connects TRBV29-1 to TRBJ2-7, with 7 nucleotides matching TRBD1. Looked up from germline, CDR1 is SQVTM and CDR2 is ANQGSEA. Trimming removed 5 bases from V and 4 bases from J; junction bases left unmatched: 11. The CDR3 has 14 amino acids. Here the CDR3 DNA reads TGCAGCGTTATCCGCCCGGGACAGCCATACGAGCAGTACTTC. The encoded protein is CSVIRPGQPYEQYF.

The chain couples TRBV5-1 to TRBJ2-7; either TRBD1 or TRBD2 may fit D (5 bases each). The CDR3 is 15 amino acids. Per germline, CDR1 SGHRS and CDR2 YFSETQ. Trimming left V 4 bases short and J 2 bases short, with 16 bases between. CDR3 sequence reads: CASSPGSGQPYEQYF. The CDR3 bases are TGCGCCAGCAGCCCAGGCAGCGGACAACCCTACGAGCAGTACTTC.

The chain couples TRBV11-3 to TRBJ2-5; 7 nucleotides agree with TRBD1. Per germline, CDR1 SGHNT and CDR2 YENEEA. Germline trimming cut 2 bases from V and 2 bases from J; bases unmatched to any gene: 5. This CDR3 is built from 15 residues. CDR3 sequence (DNA): TGTGCCAGCAGCTTAAATTCAGGGGGACAAGAGACCCAGTACTTC. Translated: CASSLNSGGQETQYF.

V usage is TRBV19 and J usage is TRBJ2-5; D not certain. Germline V CDR1 and CDR2: LNHDA, SQIVND (reference sequence). This CDR3 is 11 amino acids long. Trimming removed 5 bases at V and 5 bases at J, with 6 bases between. The CDR3 loop reads CASSPGETQYF. The CDR3 DNA sequence: TGTGCCAGTAGTCCCGGCGAGACCCAGTACTTC.

This clone is labeled medium-sized. The chain combines TRBV28 with TRBJ1-3; possibly TRBD1 for D (5 bases). The V end lost 6 bases, the J end lost 1 base, and 16 bases lay between the germline ends. The germline V gene has CDR1 MDHEN and CDR2 SYDVKM. The CDR3 sequence is 16 residues long. DNA of the CDR3: TGTGCCAGCAGCCGACAGAAAATACTATCTGGAAACACCATATATTTT. Translating it yields CASSRQKILSGNTIYF.

The chain links TRBV11-2 to TRBJ1-5; D gene unclear. The CDR3 is 15 amino acids. Germline V gives CDR1 SGHAT, CDR2 FQNNGV. With 1 base removed from V and 2 bases from J, the gap between germline ends came to 9 bases. DNA for the CDR3: TGTGCCAGCAGCTTAGGACGGGTTGGCAATCAGCCCCAGCATTTT. It translates to CASSLGRVGNQPQHF.

The CDR3 loop is CASSETLNEQFF. The DNA of the CDR3 is TGTGCCAGCAGCGAGACATTAAATGAGCAGTTCTTC. The gene calls are TRBV9 and TRBJ2-1; D is undetermined. This CDR3 has 12 amino acids. Between the trimmed V and J ends, which lost 3 bases and 7 bases, there was a span of 8 bases. Germline V gene data show CDR1 as SGDLS and CDR2 as YYNGEE. Full variable domain (rest looked up from reference TRBV9 and TRBJ2-1): DSGVTQTPKHLITATGQRVTLRCSPRSGDLSVYWYQQSLDQGLQFLIQYYNGEERAKGNILERFSAQQFPDLHSELNLSSLELGDSALYFCASSETLNEQFFGPGTRLTVL.

This chain connects TRBV27 to TRBJ2-7, with D perhaps TRBD1 or TRBD2 (5 bases each). Germline V gives CDR1 MNHEY, CDR2 SMNVEV (reference sequence). The CDR3 covers 14 residues. Trimming pared 3 bases from V and 3 bases from J, leaving 12 bases between. In DNA, the CDR3 is TGTGCCAGCAGTTTGTCGGGGCAGGACTACGAGCAGTACTTC. Translating gives CASSLSGQDYEQYF.

This chain uses TRBV5-1 with TRBJ2-7, with TRBD1 matching 8 bases. CDR1 and CDR2 (germline): SGHRS, YFSETQ. Trimming cost V 4 bases and J 3 bases; bases outside gene matches: 9. The CDR3 covers 15 residues. CDR3 protein: CASSPGQEIHYEQYF. DNA of the CDR3: TGCGCCAGCAGCCCGGGACAGGAGATACACTACGAGCAGTACTTC.

Turning to this clone: This sample also contains other DNA sequences that code for the same CDR3. V is TRBV7-2 and J is TRBJ1-1, with unresolved D. The V and J ends lost 6 bases and 1 base respectively, with 6 bases between them. CDR1 is SGHTA and CDR2 is FQGNSA in the germline V gene. The CDR3 totals 12 residues. CDR3 nucleotides: TGTGCCAGCAGTTTCTCGAACACTGAAGCTTTCTTT. Its protein product is CASSFSNTEAFF.

This chain uses TRBV5-8 with TRBJ2-5; the D call may be TRBD1 or TRBD2 (5 bases each). The V end lost 6 bases, the J end lost 0 bases, and 18 bases lay between the germline ends. The CDR3 is 16 residues long. From germline, CDR1 is SGHTS and CDR2 YDEGEE. In DNA, the CDR3 is TGTGCCAGCAACCGGATAAAGAGGGGTTACCAAGAGACCCAGTACTTC. It is translated as CASNRIKRGYQETQYF.

This sequence joins TRBV5-6 and TRBJ2-5; D call uncertain. CDR1 and CDR2 (germline): SGHDT, YYEEEE. The CDR3 contains 13 residues. Trimming removed 3 bases at V and 5 bases at J, with 11 bases between. The CDR3: CASSSRSRETQYF. The CDR3 nucleotides are TGTGCCAGCAGCTCCCGGTCGCGGGAGACCCAGTACTTC.

The chain links TRBV4-3 to TRBJ1-2, with D hard to call. The CDR3 is 14 amino acids. The V end lost 4 bases, the J end lost 2 bases, and 11 bases lay between the germline ends. Germline V gene sequence: CDR1 LGHNA, CDR2 YSLEER. The CDR3 spells CASSLSLGNYGYTF. CDR3 in DNA: TGCGCCAGCAGCCTAAGTTTAGGGAACTATGGCTACACCTTC.

This clone was seen repeatedly, ten times or more. V and J are TRBV2 and TRBJ1-2, with a tentative D call TRBD1 (5 bases). This CDR3 is built from 13 residues. V was shortened by 3 bases and J by 7 bases, with 12 bases between the two germline ends. CDR1 is SNHLY, CDR2 FYNNEI, per germline. The DNA for the CDR3 is TGTGCCAGCAGTGAGACAGAGGGAGGTGGCTACACCTTC. Its translation is CASSETEGGGYTF.